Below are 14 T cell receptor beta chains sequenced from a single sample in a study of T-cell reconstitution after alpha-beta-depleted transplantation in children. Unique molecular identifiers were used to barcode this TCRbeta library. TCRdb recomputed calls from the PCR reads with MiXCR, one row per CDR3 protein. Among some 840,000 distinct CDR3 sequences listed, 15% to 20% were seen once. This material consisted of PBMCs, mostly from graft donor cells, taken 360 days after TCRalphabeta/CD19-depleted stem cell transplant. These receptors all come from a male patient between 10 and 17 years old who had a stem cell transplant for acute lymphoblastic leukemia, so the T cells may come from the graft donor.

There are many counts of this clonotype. The CDR3 DNA reads TGCAGTGCTAGAGATTTAAGCGCCAGCACAGATACGCAGTATTTT. It encodes CSARDLSASTDTQYF. V and J are TRBV20-1 and TRBJ2-3; D ambiguous. Trimming removed 0 bases from V and 0 bases from J, with 10 bases in between. The germline V gene has CDR1 DFQATT and CDR2 SNEGSKA (reference sequence). The CDR3 runs 15 residues.

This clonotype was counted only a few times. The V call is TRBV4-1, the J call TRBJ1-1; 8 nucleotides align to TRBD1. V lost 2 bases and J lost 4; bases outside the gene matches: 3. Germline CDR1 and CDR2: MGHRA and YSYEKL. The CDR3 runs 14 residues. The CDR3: CASSQPTGGTEAFF. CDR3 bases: TGCGCCAGCAGCCAACCAACAGGGGGCACTGAAGCTTTCTTT.

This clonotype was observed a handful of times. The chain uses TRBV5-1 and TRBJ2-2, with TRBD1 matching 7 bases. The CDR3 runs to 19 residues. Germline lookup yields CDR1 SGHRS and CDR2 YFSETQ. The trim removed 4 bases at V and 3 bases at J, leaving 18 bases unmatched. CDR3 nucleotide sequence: TGCGCCAGCAGCCCGCGACAGGGAGTGAAAAGACGGGACACCGGGGAGCTGTTTTTT. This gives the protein CASSPRQGVKRRDTGELFF.

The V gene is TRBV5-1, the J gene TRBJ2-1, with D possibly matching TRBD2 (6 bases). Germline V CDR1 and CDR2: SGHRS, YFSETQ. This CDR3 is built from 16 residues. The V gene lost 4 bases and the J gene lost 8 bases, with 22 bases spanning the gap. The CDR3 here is CASSQQGGTPDHEQFF. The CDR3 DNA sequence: TGCGCCAGCAGCCAGCAGGGCGGGACTCCCGACCATGAGCAGTTCTTC.

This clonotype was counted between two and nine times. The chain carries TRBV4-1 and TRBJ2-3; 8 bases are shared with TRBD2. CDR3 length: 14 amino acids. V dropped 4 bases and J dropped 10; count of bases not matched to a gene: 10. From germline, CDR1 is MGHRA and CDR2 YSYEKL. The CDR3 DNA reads TGCGCCAGCAGCCCCTCGCCCGTAGCGGGACCGCAGTATTTT. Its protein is CASSPSPVAGPQYF.

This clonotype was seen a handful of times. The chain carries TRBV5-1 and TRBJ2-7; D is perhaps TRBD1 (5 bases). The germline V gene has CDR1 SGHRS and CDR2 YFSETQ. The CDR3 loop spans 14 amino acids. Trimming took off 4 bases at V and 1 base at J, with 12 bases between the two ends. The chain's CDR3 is CASSPDITSYEQYF. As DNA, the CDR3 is TGCGCCAGCAGCCCGGACATCACATCCTACGAGCAGTACTTC.

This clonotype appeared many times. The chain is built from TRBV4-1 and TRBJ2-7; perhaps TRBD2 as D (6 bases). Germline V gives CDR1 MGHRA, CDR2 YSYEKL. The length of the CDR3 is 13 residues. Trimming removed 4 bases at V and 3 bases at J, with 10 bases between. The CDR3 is CASSLAEYYEQYF. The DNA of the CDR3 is TGCGCCAGCAGCCTAGCGGAGTACTACGAGCAGTACTTC.

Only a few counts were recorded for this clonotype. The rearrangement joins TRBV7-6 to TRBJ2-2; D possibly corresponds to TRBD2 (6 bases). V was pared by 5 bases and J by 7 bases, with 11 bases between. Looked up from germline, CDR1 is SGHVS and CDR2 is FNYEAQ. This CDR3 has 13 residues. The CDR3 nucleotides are TGTGCCAGCAGCGCCGCGGGAAACGGGGAGCTGTTTTTT. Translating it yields CASSAAGNGELFF.

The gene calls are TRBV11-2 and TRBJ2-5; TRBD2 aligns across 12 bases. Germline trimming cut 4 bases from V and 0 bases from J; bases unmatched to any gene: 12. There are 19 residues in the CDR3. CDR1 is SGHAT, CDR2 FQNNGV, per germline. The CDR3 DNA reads TGTGCCAGCAGCTCCCGACTAGCGGGAGTCCCCGCGTACCAAGAGACCCAGTACTTC. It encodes CASSSRLAGVPAYQETQYF. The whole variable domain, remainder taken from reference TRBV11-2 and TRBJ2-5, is EAGVAQSPRYKIIEKRQSVAFWCNPISGHATLYWYQQILGQGPKLLIQFQNNGVVDDSQLPKDRFSAERLKGVDSTLKIQPAKLEDSAVYLCASSSRLAGVPAYQETQYFGPGTRLLVL.

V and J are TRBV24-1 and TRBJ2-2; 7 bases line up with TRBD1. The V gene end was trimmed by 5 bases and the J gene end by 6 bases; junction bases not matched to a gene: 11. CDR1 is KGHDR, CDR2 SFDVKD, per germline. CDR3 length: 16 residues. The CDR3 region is CATSVRADRVAGELFF. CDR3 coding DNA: TGTGCCACCAGTGTAAGGGCCGACAGGGTCGCCGGGGAGCTGTTTTTT.

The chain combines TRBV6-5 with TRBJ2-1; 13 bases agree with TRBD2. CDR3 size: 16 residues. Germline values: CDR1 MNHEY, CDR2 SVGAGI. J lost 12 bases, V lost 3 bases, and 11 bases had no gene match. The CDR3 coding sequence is TGTGCCAGCAGTTATGGGCGCGGGACTAGCGGGATAGGGCAGTTCTTC. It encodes CASSYGRGTSGIGQFF.

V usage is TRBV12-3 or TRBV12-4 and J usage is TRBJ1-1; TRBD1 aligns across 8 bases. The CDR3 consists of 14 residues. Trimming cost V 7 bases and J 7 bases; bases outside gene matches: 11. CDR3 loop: CASTHRGQGLEAFF. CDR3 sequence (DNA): TGTGCCAGCACCCACCGTGGACAGGGCCTTGAAGCTTTCTTT.

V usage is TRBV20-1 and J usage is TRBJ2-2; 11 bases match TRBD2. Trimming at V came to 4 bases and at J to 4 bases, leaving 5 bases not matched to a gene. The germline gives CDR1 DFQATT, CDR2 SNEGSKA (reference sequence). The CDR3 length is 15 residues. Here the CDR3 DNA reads TGCAGTGCTACCCGCGGGACTAGCGGCACCGGGGAGCTGTTTTTT. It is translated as CSATRGTSGTGELFF.

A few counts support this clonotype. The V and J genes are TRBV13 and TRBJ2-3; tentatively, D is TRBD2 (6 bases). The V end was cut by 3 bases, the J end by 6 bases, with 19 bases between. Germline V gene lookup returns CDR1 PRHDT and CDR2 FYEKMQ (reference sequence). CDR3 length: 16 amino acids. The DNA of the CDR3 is TGTGCCAGCAGCTTGCCTCCAGCGGGTGGGGGTGATACGCAGTATTTT. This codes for CASSLPPAGGGDTQYF.